The sequence of this T cell receptor (beta chain) was determined in a study of blood T cell repertoires in COVID-19 (dated by TCRdb to about 2020). At the level of the whole study: Collaborator samples came from the United States, Italy and Spain and covered acute and convalescent phases of COVID-19. The prospective study material was composed of cDNA or gDNA derived from T cells, B-cell-depleted T cells, or PBMCs. Subjects who had been exposed to COVID-19, were actively infected with it, or had recovered from it provided the deeply sampled blood TCRbeta repertoires that made up the dataset. The repertoires were released in a freely available public database meant as a resource for research on the immune response to SARS-CoV-2. The samples were drawn from two sources: the first 160 participants of the ongoing ImmuneRACE study, and about 1,300 subjects contributed by 6 global collaborators. A de-identified subject ID, COVID-19 status, age in years and sex were almost always included in the sample metadata. Where available, HLA class I and class II types were taken from metadata supplied by the sample provider and were not determined by assay-based typing. What the study reported, not specific to this receptor: The amount of clinical and demographic metadata varied by source and participant and was provided uncurated.

TCRbeta CDR3 regions were amplified from genomic DNA by means of the immunoSEQ Assay, a bias-controlled multiplex PCR. The original pipeline was this. The number of nucleated cells in each sample was estimated from the amplification of reference gene primers within the assay. Sequence reads were collapsed and filtered to measure the absolute abundance of every unique TCRbeta CDR3 rearrangement. For each sample, productive Simpson clonality was calculated as the square root of Simpson's diversity index across productive rearrangements. Held by TCRdb, this immuneACCESS table contains in-frame sequences only and omits some clones. Under half of the omission traces to an unresolved V gene where checked; the cause of the rest is unknown. V and J calls plus clone size are reproduced from that table; the DNA served to infer D and trimming. The sample table shows 25,000 to 40,000 clones, and 87% are seen once. Of the sample, about an eighth falls within the top ten clones.

As for this clone: What antigen it recognizes has not been identified. No base quality values were provided; no much bigger clone lies one nucleotide off.

Collaborating institutions collected whole blood in K2EDTA tubes following their own protocols. For TCRbeta analysis, collaborator samples were shipped as frozen whole blood, as isolated PBMCs, or as DNA extracted from either sample type. Trimming costs V 3 bases and J 4 bases, and their ends lie 6 bases apart. The CDR3 measures 12 amino acids from cysteine to phenylalanine. Solely the CDR3 DNA is kept, with 36 bases framed from the first base. Recombination joined TRBV12-3 or TRBV12-4 with TRBJ2-5; no D gene can be assigned with confidence. The source of this sequence is a man in his 60s with active COVID-19. Specimen: peripheral blood. The CDR3 protein sequence reads: CASSFSGETQYF. The nucleotides read TGTGCCAGCAGTTTCAGTGGAGAGACCCAGTACTTC.